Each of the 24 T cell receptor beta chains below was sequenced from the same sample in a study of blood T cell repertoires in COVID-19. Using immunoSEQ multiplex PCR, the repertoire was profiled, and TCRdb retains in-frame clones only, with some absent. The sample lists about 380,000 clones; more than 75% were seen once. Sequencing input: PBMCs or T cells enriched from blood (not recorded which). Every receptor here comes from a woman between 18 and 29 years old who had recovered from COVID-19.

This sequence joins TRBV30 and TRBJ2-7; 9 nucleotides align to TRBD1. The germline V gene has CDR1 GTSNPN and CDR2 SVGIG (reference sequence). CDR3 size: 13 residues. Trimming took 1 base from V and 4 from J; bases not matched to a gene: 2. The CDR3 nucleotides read TGTGCCTGGAGTGGACAGGGGGTGTACGAGCAGTACTTC. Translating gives CAWSGQGVYEQYF.

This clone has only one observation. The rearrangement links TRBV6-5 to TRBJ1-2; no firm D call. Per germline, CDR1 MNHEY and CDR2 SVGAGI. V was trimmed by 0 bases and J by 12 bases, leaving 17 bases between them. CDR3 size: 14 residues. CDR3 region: CASSYSGQPVRDTF. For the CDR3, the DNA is TGTGCCAGCAGTTACTCCGGCCAGCCCGTGCGGGACACCTTC.

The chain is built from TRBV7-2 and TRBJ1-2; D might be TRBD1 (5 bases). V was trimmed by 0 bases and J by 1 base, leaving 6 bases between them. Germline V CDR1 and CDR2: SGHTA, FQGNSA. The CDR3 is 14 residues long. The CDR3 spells CASSLAGLNYGYTF. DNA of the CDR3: TGTGCCAGCAGCTTAGCGGGACTTAACTATGGCTACACCTTC.

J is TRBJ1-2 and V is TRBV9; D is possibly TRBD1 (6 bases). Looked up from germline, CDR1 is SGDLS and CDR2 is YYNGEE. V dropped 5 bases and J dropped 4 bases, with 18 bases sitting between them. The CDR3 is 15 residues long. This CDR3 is CASRGPGAAIYGYTF. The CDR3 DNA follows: TGTGCCAGCAGAGGGCCAGGGGCTGCTATCTATGGCTACACCTTC. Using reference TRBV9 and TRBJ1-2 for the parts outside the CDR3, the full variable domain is DSGVTQTPKHLITATGQRVTLRCSPRSGDLSVYWYQQSLDQGLQFLIQYYNGEERAKGNILERFSAQQFPDLHSELNLSSLELGDSALYFCASRGPGAAIYGYTFGSGTRLTVV.

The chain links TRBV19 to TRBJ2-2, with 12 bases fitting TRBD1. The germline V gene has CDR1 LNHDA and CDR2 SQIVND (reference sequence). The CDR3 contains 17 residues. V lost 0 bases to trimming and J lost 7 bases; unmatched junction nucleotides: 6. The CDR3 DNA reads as TGTGCCAGTAGTATAGATCGGGGGACAGGGGGCTACGGGGAGCTGTTTTTT. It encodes CASSIDRGTGGYGELFF.

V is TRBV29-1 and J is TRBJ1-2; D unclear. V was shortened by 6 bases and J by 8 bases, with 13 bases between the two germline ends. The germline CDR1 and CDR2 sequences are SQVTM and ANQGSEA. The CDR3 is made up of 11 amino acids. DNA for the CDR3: TGCAGCGTCACAGCAGGTGGAGGCTACACCTTC. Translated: CSVTAGGGYTF.

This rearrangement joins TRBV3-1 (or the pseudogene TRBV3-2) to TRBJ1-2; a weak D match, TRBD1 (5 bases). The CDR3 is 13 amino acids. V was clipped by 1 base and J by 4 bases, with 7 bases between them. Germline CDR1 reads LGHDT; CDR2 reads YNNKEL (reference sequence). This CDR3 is CASSQGQSYGYTF. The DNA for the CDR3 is TGTGCCAGCAGCCAAGGACAGTCCTATGGCTACACCTTC.

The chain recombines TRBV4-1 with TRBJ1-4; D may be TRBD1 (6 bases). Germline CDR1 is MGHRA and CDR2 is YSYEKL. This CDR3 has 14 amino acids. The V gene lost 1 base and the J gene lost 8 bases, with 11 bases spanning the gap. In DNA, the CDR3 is TGCGCCAGCAGCCAAGGAGACAGGCGGGAAAAACTGTTTTTT. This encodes CASSQGDRREKLFF.

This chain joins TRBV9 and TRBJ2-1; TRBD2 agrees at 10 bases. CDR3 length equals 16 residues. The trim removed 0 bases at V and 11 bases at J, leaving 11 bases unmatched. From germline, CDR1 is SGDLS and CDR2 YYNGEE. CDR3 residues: CASSVVASGGAFKQFF. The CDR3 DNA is TGTGCCAGCAGCGTAGTAGCCAGCGGGGGGGCTTTTAAGCAGTTCTTC. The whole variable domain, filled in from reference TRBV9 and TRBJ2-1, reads DSGVTQTPKHLITATGQRVTLRCSPRSGDLSVYWYQQSLDQGLQFLIQYYNGEERAKGNILERFSAQQFPDLHSELNLSSLELGDSALYFCASSVVASGGAFKQFFGPGTRLTVL.

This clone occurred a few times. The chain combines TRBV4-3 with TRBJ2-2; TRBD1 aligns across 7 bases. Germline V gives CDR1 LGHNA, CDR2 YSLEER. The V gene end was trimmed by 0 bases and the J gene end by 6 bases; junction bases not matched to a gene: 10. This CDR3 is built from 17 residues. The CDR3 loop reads CASSQDRSGGISGELFF. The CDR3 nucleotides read TGCGCCAGCAGCCAAGATCGATCAGGGGGTATCTCCGGGGAGCTGTTTTTT.

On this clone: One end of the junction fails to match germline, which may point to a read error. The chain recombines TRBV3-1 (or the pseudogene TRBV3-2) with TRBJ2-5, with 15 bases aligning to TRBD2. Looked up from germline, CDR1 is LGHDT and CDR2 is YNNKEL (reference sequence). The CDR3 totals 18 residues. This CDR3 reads CASSQGRTSGGAWETQYF. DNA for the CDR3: TGTGCCAGTAGCCAAGGTCGGACTAGCGGGGGGGCCTGGGAGACCCAGTACTTC.

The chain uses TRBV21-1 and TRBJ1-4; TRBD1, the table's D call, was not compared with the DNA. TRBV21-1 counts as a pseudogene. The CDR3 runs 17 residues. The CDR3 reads CASSYPDRLATNEKLFF. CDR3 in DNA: TGTGCCAGCAGCTACCCAGACAGACTTGCAACTAATGAAAAACTGTTTTTT.

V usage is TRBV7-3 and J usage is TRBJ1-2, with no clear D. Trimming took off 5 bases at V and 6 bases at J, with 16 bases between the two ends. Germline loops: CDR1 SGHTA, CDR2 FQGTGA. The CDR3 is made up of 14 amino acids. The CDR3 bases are TGTGCCAGCAGCCCACGGACGGGAGAGGATGGCTACACCTTC. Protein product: CASSPRTGEDGYTF. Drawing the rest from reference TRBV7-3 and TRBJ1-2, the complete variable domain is GAGVSQTPSNKVTEKGKYVELRCDPISGHTALYWYRQSLGQGPEFLIYFQGTGAADDSGLPNDRFFAVRPEGSVSTLKIQRTERGDSAVYLCASSPRTGEDGYTFGSGTRLTVV.

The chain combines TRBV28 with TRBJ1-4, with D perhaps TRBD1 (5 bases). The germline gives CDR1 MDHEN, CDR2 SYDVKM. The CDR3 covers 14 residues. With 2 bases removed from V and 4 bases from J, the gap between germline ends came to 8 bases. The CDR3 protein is CASSLGGGNEKLFF. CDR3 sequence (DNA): TGTGCCAGCAGTTTAGGGGGAGGTAATGAAAAACTGTTTTTT.

CDR3 amino acids: CASSQQGLGTEAFF. The CDR3 nucleotides read TGTGCCAGCAGCCAACAGGGCCTGGGCACTGAAGCTTTCTTT. The V gene is TRBV13, the J gene TRBJ1-1, with D possibly matching TRBD1 (6 bases). The V gene's germline CDR1 is PRHDT and CDR2 FYEKMQ (reference sequence). The CDR3 extends over 14 amino acids. V was shortened by 5 bases and J by 4 bases, with 14 bases between the two germline ends.

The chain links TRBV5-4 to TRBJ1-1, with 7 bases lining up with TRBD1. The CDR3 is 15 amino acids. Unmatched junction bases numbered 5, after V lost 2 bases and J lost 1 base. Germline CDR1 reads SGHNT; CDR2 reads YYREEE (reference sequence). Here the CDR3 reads CASSFPGQKNTEAFF. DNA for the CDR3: TGTGCCAGCAGCTTCCCGGGACAGAAGAACACTGAAGCTTTCTTT.

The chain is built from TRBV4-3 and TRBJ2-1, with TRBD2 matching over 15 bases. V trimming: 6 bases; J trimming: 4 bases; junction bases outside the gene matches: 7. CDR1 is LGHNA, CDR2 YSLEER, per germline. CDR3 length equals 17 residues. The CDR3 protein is CASRLWTSGGGYNEQFF. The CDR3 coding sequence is TGCGCCAGCAGACTATGGACTAGCGGGGGGGGTTACAATGAGCAGTTCTTC.

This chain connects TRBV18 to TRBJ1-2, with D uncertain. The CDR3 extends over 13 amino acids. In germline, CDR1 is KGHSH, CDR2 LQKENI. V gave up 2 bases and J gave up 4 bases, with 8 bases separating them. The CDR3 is CASSPDKAYGYTF. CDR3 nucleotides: TGTGCCAGCTCACCAGACAAGGCCTATGGCTACACCTTC.

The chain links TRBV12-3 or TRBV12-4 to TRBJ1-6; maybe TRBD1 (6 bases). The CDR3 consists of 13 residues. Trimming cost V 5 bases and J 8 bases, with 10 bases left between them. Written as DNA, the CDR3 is TGTGCCAGCAGTCAGAACAGGGATTCACCCCTCCACTTT. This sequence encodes CASSQNRDSPLHF.

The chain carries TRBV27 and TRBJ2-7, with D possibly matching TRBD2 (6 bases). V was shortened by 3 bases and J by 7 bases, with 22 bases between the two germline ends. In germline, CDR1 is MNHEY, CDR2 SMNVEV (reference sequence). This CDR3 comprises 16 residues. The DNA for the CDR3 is TGTGCCAGCAGTTTCCACTCCGGGGCTAGCGTTACAGAGCAGTACTTC. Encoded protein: CASSFHSGASVTEQYF.

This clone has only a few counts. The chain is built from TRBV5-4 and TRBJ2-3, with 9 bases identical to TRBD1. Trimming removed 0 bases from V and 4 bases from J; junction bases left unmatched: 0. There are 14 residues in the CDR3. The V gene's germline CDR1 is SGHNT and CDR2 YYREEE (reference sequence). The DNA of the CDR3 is TGTGCCAGCAGCTTGGGGGACAGGGCAGATACGCAGTATTTT. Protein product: CASSLGDRADTQYF.

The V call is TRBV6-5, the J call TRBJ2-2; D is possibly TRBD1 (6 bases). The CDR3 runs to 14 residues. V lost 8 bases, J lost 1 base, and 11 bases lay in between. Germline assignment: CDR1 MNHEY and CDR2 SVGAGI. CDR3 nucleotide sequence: TGTGCCAGCTCTCCGGGACAGAACACCGGGGAGCTGTTTTTT. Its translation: CASSPGQNTGELFF.

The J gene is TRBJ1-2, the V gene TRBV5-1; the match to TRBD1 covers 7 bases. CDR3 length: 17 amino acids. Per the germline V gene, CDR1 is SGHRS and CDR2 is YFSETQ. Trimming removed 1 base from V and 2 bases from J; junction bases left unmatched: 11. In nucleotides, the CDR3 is TGCGCCAGCAGCTTGACCGAGGGGACAGTCAAAAACTATGGCTACACCTTC. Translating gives CASSLTEGTVKNYGYTF.

The CDR3, as DNA: TGTGCCAGCAGGGAGGACAGAGCCAAAAACATTCAGTACTTC. Translation: CASREDRAKNIQYF. The V call is TRBV11-2, the J call TRBJ2-4; perhaps TRBD1 as D (6 bases). The length of the CDR3 is 14 residues. The V end was cut by 6 bases, the J end by 0 bases, with 9 bases between. The germline V gene encodes CDR1 SGHAT and CDR2 FQNNGV.